The 2 T cell receptor beta chains below come from one sample, sequenced in a study of cytomegalovirus exposure and HLA in healthy donors. Primers included in the PCR were 60 Vbeta and 13 Jbeta primers. Assay: immunoSEQ multiplex PCR; the TCRdb copy retains only in-frame clones and omits some. The data contain about 88,000 clones, 85% to 90% of them singletons. The sample taken for sequencing was PBMCs. The source of these receptors is a man younger than 35 in good health and CMV-seronegative.

This chain links TRBV19 with TRBJ1-4; possible D gene TRBD1, 5 bases. Per germline, CDR1 LNHDA and CDR2 SQIVND (reference sequence). The germline V and J ends were trimmed by 9 bases and 5 bases, with 16 bases remaining between them. This CDR3 has 14 amino acids. The CDR3 region is CASTLGGRNEKLFF. The CDR3 bases are TGTGCCAGCACCCTCGGGGGGAGAAATGAAAAACTGTTTTTT.

The V call is TRBV28, the J call TRBJ2-1; 8 bases map to TRBD1. This CDR3 comprises 11 residues. V was clipped by 6 bases and J by 16 bases; unmatched bases: 8. Germline V lookup: CDR1 MDHEN, CDR2 SYDVKM. The CDR3 nucleotides read TGTGCCAGCAGCGAGACAGGGGTTAGATTCTTC. Encoded protein: CASSETGVRFF.